This TCR beta chain was documented in a study of graft-versus-host responses after intestinal transplantation. Study-level findings and limits: The presence of high graft-versus-host to host-versus-graft clonal ratios in allografts characterized patients with graft-donor T cell macrochimerism. Detected in recipient marrow were GvH clones, some of which were first observed in ileum or blood.

In the case of this clone: Its antigen is not identified.

V was pared by 2 bases and J by 0 bases, with 11 bases between. Germline-derived CDR1 and CDR2 are SEHNR and FQNEAQ (reference sequence). The CDR3 runs to 17 residues. The protocol was immunoSEQ multiplex PCR, while the TCRdb copy is restricted to in-frame clones and leaves out a portion. The sample has under 75,000 clones, around 89% seen once. Sequences were derived from unstimulated CD8+ T cells sorted from spleen or lymph node cells, sampled before transplant. This receptor was taken from a human donor who was the organ donor for an intestinal transplant. The J gene is TRBJ1-6, the V gene TRBV7-9; unclear D gene. The CDR3, as DNA: TGTGCCAGCAGCTTATTTACAGATAGCTCCTATAATTCACCCCTCCACTTT. Encoded protein: CASSLFTDSSYNSPLHF. Full variable domain (remainder filled in from reference TRBV7-9 and TRBJ1-6): DTGVSQNPRHKITKRGQNVTFRCDPISEHNRLYWYRQTLGQGPEFLTYFQNEAQLEKSRLLSDRFSAERPKGSFSTLEIQRTEQGDSAMYLCASSLFTDSSYNSPLHFGNGTRLTVT.